Listed below are T cell receptor beta chains from one sample, sequenced in a study of beta chain features in type 1 diabetes. Here immunoSEQ multiplex PCR was the method, and the copy in TCRdb shows in-frame clones only, minus some. The sample holds about 44,000 clones, around 71% seen once. The sequenced sample consisted of Tregs from blood. The receptor source for this set is a woman younger than 35 with type 1 diabetes. CDR3s include the opening cysteine and the closing phenylalanine or tryptophan. Each record gives: D gene, J gene, clone size, V gene, CDR3 DNA, CDR3 protein. D genes are given only for firm matches. Clone size is given for some rows only: seen once, a few or many times, or a class if the clone is expanded.

-,TRBJ2-2,-,TRBV25-1,TGTGCCAGCAGTGCCCCGGGGATATACACCGGGGAGCTGTTTTTT,CASSAPGIYTGELFF
-,TRBJ1-2,-,TRBV7-2,TGTGCCAGCAGCTTAGTCAATTATGGCTACACCTTC,CASSLVNYGYTF
TRBD2,TRBJ2-2,-,TRBV5-1,TGCGCCAGCGGACTAGCGGGAGGGAACACCGGGGAGCTGTTTTTT,CASGLAGGNTGELFF
-,TRBJ1-5,-,TRBV27,TGTGCCAGCAGTTTACTGGCCGGGGGGAGCAATCAGCCCCAGCATTTT,CASSLLAGGSNQPQHF
-,TRBJ2-3,once,TRBV4-2,TGTGCCAGCAGCCAAGGGGCCAGCTCCACAGATACGCAGTATTTT,CASSQGASSTDTQYF
-,TRBJ2-5,-,TRBV30,TGTGCCTGGAGTGTCTCGGAGACCCAGTACTTC,CAWSVSETQYF
-,TRBJ2-1,few,TRBV7-2,TGTGCCAGCACCTTGGGACTCCACAATGAGCAGTTCTTC,CASTLGLHNEQFF
TRBD1,TRBJ1-2,-,TRBV4-1,TGCGCCAGCAGCCTATCCGACAGGGTGGATTACTATGGCTACACCTTC,CASSLSDRVDYYGYTF
TRBD2,TRBJ2-3,-,TRBV7-2,TGTGCCAGCAGCTTGGGACTAGCGGCGCAGTATTTT,CASSLGLAAQYF
-,TRBJ2-7,-,TRBV5-1,TGCGCCAGCAGCCCCATGGCGGGCGGCGAGCAGTACTTC,CASSPMAGGEQYF
-,TRBJ1-2,-,TRBV5-8,TGTGCCAGCAGCTTGGGTGGGGCTTATGGCTACACCTTC,CASSLGGAYGYTF
TRBD1,TRBJ2-7,-,TRBV7-2,TGTGCCAGCAGCCTGGGACAGTTCTACGAGCAGTACTTC,CASSLGQFYEQYF
-,TRBJ1-5,few,TRBV7-2,TGTGCCAGCAGCACCGACACCGTCAAGCCCCAGCATTTT,CASSTDTVKPQHF
TRBD2,TRBJ2-1,-,TRBV27,TGTGCCAGCAGCCCTTCACTAGCGGGAGGTTTGATGGAGCAGTTCTTC,CASSPSLAGGLMEQFF
-,TRBJ2-3,few,TRBV5-4,TGTGCCAGCAGCGGCGGACAAGGCACAGATACGCAGTATTTT,CASSGGQGTDTQYF
TRBD1,TRBJ2-5,few,TRBV6-5,TGTGCCAGCAGGACCGGGACAGGCACCAGGACCCAGTACTTC,CASRTGTGTRTQYF
TRBD1,TRBJ2-7,few,TRBV29-1,TGCAGCGCTAGACAGGGGACCTACGAGCAGTACTTC,CSARQGTYEQYF
TRBD2,TRBJ2-7,-,TRBV4-1,TGCGCCAGCAGCCAAGGGGGGGGAGGTTCCTACGAGCAGTACTTC,CASSQGGGGSYEQYF
TRBD2,TRBJ2-3,-,TRBV19,TGTGCCAGTAGTATTATATCGCCCACCGGGACTAGCGGGAGTACAGATACGCAGTATTTT,CASSIISPTGTSGSTDTQYF
-,TRBJ2-3,few,TRBV4-3,TGCGCCAGCAGCCAATCACACGGGACTGTATCGGGCGCAGATACGCAGTATTTT,CASSQSHGTVSGADTQYF
TRBD2,TRBJ2-7,-,TRBV10-3,TGTGCCACCGGCGGACTAGTAGACGGCGAGCAGTACTTC,CATGGLVDGEQYF
TRBD1,TRBJ1-3,-,TRBV29-1,TGCAGCGTTGAGGGGACAGGGGGCTTTGGAAACACCATATATTTT,CSVEGTGGFGNTIYF
-,TRBJ2-2,-,TRBV7-9,TGTACCAGCAGCCCTCTCCGCACCGGGGAGCTGTTTTTT,CTSSPLRTGELFF